This T cell receptor (beta chain) was captured in a study of post-analysis software for immune sequencing data. Study outcomes and limitations: Patients carried roughly 5 TRBV segments more frequently than controls did, and TRBV5-6, TRBV5-1 and TRBV20-1 were among them.

Presence of unique molecular identifiers characterized the TCR beta cDNA libraries. One entry per CDR3 protein, called by TCRdb with MiXCR from the PCR reads. The data contain about 770,000 distinct CDR3 sequences, 40% to 55% of them singletons. About this clonotype itself: The antigen remains unidentified.

The ends lost 5 bases at V and 6 bases at J; junction bases unmatched: 5. The CDR3 extends over 13 amino acids. Germline assignment: CDR1 SGHTA and CDR2 FQGNSA. The chain is built from TRBV7-2 and TRBJ2-7; 9 bases are shared with TRBD2. This receptor was identified in a girl aged 5-17 years with multiple sclerosis. The sample was blood. The CDR3, as DNA: TGTGCCAGCAGCCCCACACTAGCGGGCGAGCAGTACTTC. It translates to CASSPTLAGEQYF.